A selection of T cell receptor beta chains follows, all from one sample in a study of T-cell memory formation after mild COVID-19. MiXCR, applied by TCRdb to the 5' RACE reads, yields one record per CDR3 protein. This table has 250,000 or so distinct CDR3 sequences, over 9% appearing once. Sample: PBMCs or a T cell subset sorted from them (not recorded which). These receptor sequences come from a young man who had mild COVID-19 (a few samples of this study predate the infection). Cell type and time point are not known. CDR3s include the opening cysteine and the closing phenylalanine or tryptophan. The D gene is left open where the match is weak. Rows give clone size only sometimes, using once, few, many, or a class for an expanded clone.

d_call	clone_size	v_call	j_call	cdr3_nt	cdr3_aa
NA	NA	TRBV9	TRBJ2-1	TGTGCCAGCAGCCCCGGAGGAGGGAGCTCCTACAATGAGCAGTTCTTC	CASSPGGGSSYNEQFF
NA	few	TRBV18	TRBJ1-5	TGTGCCAGCTCGCCAGGGCTTAACAATCAGCCCCAGCATTTT	CASSPGLNNQPQHF
NA	NA	TRBV4-1	TRBJ1-1	TGCGCCAGCACCCCCCCTACAAGGCAGGGTGAAGCTTTCTTT	CASTPPTRQGEAFF
NA	NA	TRBV5-1	TRBJ2-6	TGCGCCAGCACCCTGGCTGGGGCCAACGTCCTGACTTTC	CASTLAGANVLTF
TRBD2	few	TRBV4-1	TRBJ2-5	TGCGCCAGCAGCCAAGATAGGGGACTAGCGGGGGGCCAAGAGACCCAGTACTTC	CASSQDRGLAGGQETQYF
NA	many	TRBV7-3	TRBJ2-5	TGTGCCAGCAGCTTACTAGGCGGATACCAAGAGACCCAGTACTTC	CASSLLGGYQETQYF
TRBD2	many	TRBV5-1	TRBJ2-3	TGCGCCAGCAGCTGGCCAGCGGGGGGAAGACCAGATACGCAGTATTTT	CASSWPAGGRPDTQYF
NA	NA	TRBV10-3	TRBJ2-1	TGTGCCATCAGTGATCCGCCCTACAATGAGCAGTTCTTC	CAISDPPYNEQFF
TRBD2	NA	TRBV10-3	TRBJ2-2	TGTGCCATCAGTCCAACGATGAAACTAGCGGGGGGGCCAATGGACACCGGGGAGCTGTTTTTT	CAISPTMKLAGGPMDTGELFF
NA	NA	TRBV5-4	TRBJ1-1	TGTGCCAGCACCCAGAGGGGAGGGAACACTGAAGCTTTCTTT	CASTQRGGNTEAFF
NA	few	TRBV7-8	TRBJ2-5	TGTGCCAGCAGTATTCGTATGGTGGAGACCCAGTACTTC	CASSIRMVETQYF
TRBD1	NA	TRBV5-5	TRBJ1-6	TGTGCCAGCGGACGAAGGGGGCGGGATTCACCCCTCCACTTT	CASGRRGRDSPLHF
NA	many	TRBV5-1	TRBJ2-2	TGCGCCAGCAGCTTGGTGGCTAGTAACACCGGGGAGCTGTTTTTT	CASSLVASNTGELFF
NA	many	TRBV3-1	TRBJ2-3	TGTGCCAGCAGCCAAGTCCACCGAGATACGCAGTATTTT	CASSQVHRDTQYF
NA	NA	TRBV7-8	TRBJ2-2	TGTGCCAGCAGCTTAAGTGGGGGAGGAACCGGGGAGCTGTTTTTT	CASSLSGGGTGELFF
NA	NA	TRBV20-1	TRBJ2-3	TGCAGTGCTAGAGCCGGGGGAGATACGCAGTATTTT	CSARAGGDTQYF
TRBD1	NA	TRBV10-3	TRBJ1-5	TGTGCCATCAGTGAAGGAGACAGGGTCAGTCAGCCCCAGCATTTT	CAISEGDRVSQPQHF
NA	NA	TRBV9	TRBJ1-5	TGTGCCAGCAGCGTAGGGTCCGGGGTCGGGCAGCCCCAGCATTTT	CASSVGSGVGQPQHF
TRBD1	few	TRBV28	TRBJ1-6	TGTGCCACCTTTACAGGGGATAGTTCACCCCTCCACTTT	CATFTGDSSPLHF
TRBD1	few	TRBV9	TRBJ1-2	TGTGCCAGCAGCGCCGGGACAGGGGATTACTATGGCTACACCTTC	CASSAGTGDYYGYTF
NA	NA	TRBV12-3/TRBV12-4	TRBJ2-3	TGTGCCAGCGGGGGGCGAATCGGGACAGATACGCAGTATTTT	CASGGRIGTDTQYF
TRBD2	NA	TRBV7-9	TRBJ2-7	TGTGCCAGCAGCACTAGCGGGAGGTACGAGCAGTACTTC	CASSTSGRYEQYF